The 26 T cell receptor beta chains below all came from one sample that was sequenced in a study of T cells after yellow fever vaccination. TCRdb passed the 5' RACE reads through MiXCR, listing each CDR3 protein once. The data hold a few hundred thousand distinct CDR3 sequences, with roughly a sixth observed a single time. The sample in question was PBMCs, obtained about 5 days after the first yellow fever vaccination. The source of these receptors is a man aged 18 to 35 who received the YFV17D yellow fever vaccine.

The gene calls are TRBV4-1 and TRBJ1-1; 10 bases are shared with TRBD1. Germline CDR1 reads MGHRA; CDR2 reads YSYEKL. After removal of 0 bases from V and 4 bases from J, the junction contained 5 bases not matched to a gene. The CDR3 loop spans 16 amino acids. CDR3 DNA: TGCGCCAGCAGCCAAGATGTATGGGACAGGGGCACTGAAGCTTTCTTT. This codes for CASSQDVWDRGTEAFF.

The rearrangement links TRBV5-1 to TRBJ1-6; 10 bases are a match to TRBD1. CDR3 length: 15 residues. From germline, CDR1 is SGHRS and CDR2 YFSETQ. Germline trimming cut 2 bases from V and 5 bases from J; bases unmatched to any gene: 1. Here the CDR3 DNA reads TGCGCCAGCAGCTTCGGGACAGGGGATAATTCACCCCTCCACTTT. Residues: CASSFGTGDNSPLHF.

In DNA, the CDR3 is TGCAGTGCTCTAGGCCAAGGGGGATTCGAGGAAAAACTGTTTTTT. It yields the protein CSALGQGGFEEKLFF. The rearrangement uses TRBV20-1 and TRBJ1-4, with D perhaps matching TRBD1 (6 bases). The germline CDR1 and CDR2 sequences are DFQATT and SNEGSKA (reference sequence). The CDR3 loop spans 15 amino acids. V was trimmed by 5 bases and J by 8 bases, leaving 21 bases between them.

Only a few counts were recorded for this clonotype. V usage is TRBV11-2 and J usage is TRBJ2-5; TRBD2 might be the D (5 bases). The CDR3 is 15 amino acids. Germline assignment: CDR1 SGHAT and CDR2 FQNNGV. Trimming removed 5 bases from V and 2 bases from J, with 15 bases in between. CDR3 residues: CASSPPTAAQETQYF. The CDR3 DNA is TGTGCCAGCAGCCCCCCAACAGCGGCTCAAGAGACCCAGTACTTC.

The chain has TRBV6-5 and TRBJ2-5, with 7 bases fitting TRBD1. Germline V gene data show CDR1 as MNHEY and CDR2 as SVGAGI. The J segment lost 5 bases and the V segment lost 1 base, leaving 19 bases of the junction unmatched. The length of the CDR3 is 19 residues. In DNA form, the CDR3 reads TGTGCCAGCAGTTACTTTAGGGCGTTAGGGGGCCGGTATAGGGAGACCCAGTACTTC. Protein: CASSYFRALGGRYRETQYF.

This chain links TRBV23-1 with TRBJ2-7; TRBD2 matches at 8 bases. TRBV23-1 is noted as an ORF with a role that remains uncertain. The CDR3 loop spans 16 amino acids. After removal of 1 base from V and 2 bases from J, the junction contained 7 bases not matched to a gene. Written as DNA, the CDR3 is TGCGCCAGCAGTCAATTTTCTAGCGGGTCCCCCTACGAGCAGTACTTC. This codes for CASSQFSSGSPYEQYF.

V usage is TRBV7-2 and J usage is TRBJ1-1; D gene uncertain. V lost 4 bases, J lost 0 bases, and 15 bases lay in between. This CDR3 is 16 amino acids long. The germline CDR1 and CDR2 sequences are SGHTA and FQGNSA. The CDR3 loop is CASSSDLGIMNTEAFF. The CDR3 DNA reads as TGTGCCAGCAGCTCCGACCTAGGGATCATGAACACTGAAGCTTTCTTT.

The sample holds a few counts of this clonotype. This chain connects TRBV7-6 to TRBJ1-5; no reliable D call. Trimming left V 0 bases short and J 4 bases short, with 7 bases between. Per the germline V gene, CDR1 is SGHVS and CDR2 is FNYEAQ. This CDR3 has 14 residues. In DNA form, the CDR3 reads TGTGCCAGCAGCTTAGCCGAGGGAAATCAGCCCCAGCATTTT. It is translated as CASSLAEGNQPQHF.

This clonotype has a handful of counts. The J gene is TRBJ2-5, the V gene TRBV5-1; the match to TRBD1 covers 7 bases. This CDR3 contains 15 residues. V trimming: 4 bases; J trimming: 3 bases; junction bases outside the gene matches: 9. Germline V CDR1 and CDR2: SGHRS, YFSETQ. Written as DNA, the CDR3 is TGCGCCAGCAGCCCTATCCTAACAGGGGAAGAGACCCAGTACTTC. Translation gives CASSPILTGEETQYF.

This rearrangement joins TRBV11-2 to TRBJ2-6; the D is unclear. Germline loops: CDR1 SGHAT, CDR2 FQNNGV. The CDR3 spans 14 residues. The V end was cut by 2 bases, the J end by 6 bases, with 8 bases between. The CDR3 is CASSLKGQANVLTF. In DNA form, the CDR3 reads TGTGCCAGCAGCTTAAAGGGTCAGGCCAACGTCCTGACTTTC.

V is TRBV7-9 and J is TRBJ2-1, with D perhaps TRBD1 or TRBD2 (6 bases each). The germline CDR1 and CDR2 sequences are SEHNR and FQNEAQ (reference sequence). The CDR3 totals 17 residues. The V gene lost 3 bases and the J gene lost 7 bases, with 22 bases spanning the gap. The CDR3 DNA sequence: TGTGCCAGCAGCTTTACTCTGAGGGGGTCGAGCGGGAATGAGCAGTTCTTC. It codes for CASSFTLRGSSGNEQFF.

This chain connects TRBV12-3 or TRBV12-4 to TRBJ2-7; 9 bases align to TRBD1. The length of the CDR3 is 15 residues. With V trimmed by 4 bases and J by 0 bases, 4 bases remained unmatched. As DNA, the CDR3 is TGTGCCAGCAGTTACCGGGACAGGGTCTCCTACGAGCAGTACTTC. The encoded protein is CASSYRDRVSYEQYF.

In its sample, this clonotype was seen a few times. This rearrangement joins TRBV5-6 to TRBJ1-5; no reliable D call. The CDR3 length is 15 residues. V lost 2 bases and J lost 0, with 9 bases in between. Germline V CDR1 and CDR2: SGHDT, YYEEEE. CDR3 in DNA: TGTGCCAGCAGCTTCAGCGAGTATAGCAATCAGCCCCAGCATTTT. This codes for CASSFSEYSNQPQHF.

The J gene is TRBJ2-5, the V gene TRBV5-1; TRBD1 matches at 8 bases. Germline V lookup: CDR1 SGHRS, CDR2 YFSETQ. The CDR3 length is 15 residues. V lost 3 bases to trimming and J lost 5 bases; unmatched junction nucleotides: 9. The CDR3 DNA reads as TGCGCCAGCAGCTCATCCGGGACAGGAGGCGAGACCCAGTACTTC. It encodes CASSSSGTGGETQYF. Drawing the rest from reference TRBV5-1 and TRBJ2-5, the complete variable domain is KAGVTQTPRYLIKTRGQQVTLSCSPISGHRSVSWYQQTPGQGLQFLFEYFSETQRNKGNFPGRFSGRQFSNSRSEMNVSTLELGDSALYLCASSSSGTGGETQYFGPGTRLLVL.

Only a few counts were recorded for this clonotype. V gene TRBV4-2 combines with J gene TRBJ2-1; 9 bases match TRBD2. Germline lookup yields CDR1 LGHNA and CDR2 YNFKEQ. This CDR3 is 17 amino acids long. V was pared by 0 bases and J by 4 bases, with 7 bases of the junction left unmatched. The CDR3 here is CASSQEALAGSYNEQFF. CDR3 coding DNA: TGTGCCAGCAGCCAAGAGGCACTAGCGGGCTCATACAATGAGCAGTTCTTC.

This clonotype has ten or more counts. The CDR3 nucleotides are TGTGCCAGCAGCCAAGACCTCACCCAGACTAGCGGGGGTCAAAGGGCGCAGTATTTT. Its protein product is CASSQDLTQTSGGQRAQYF. The rearrangement joins TRBV4-2 to TRBJ2-3, with 12 bases identical to TRBD2. The germline V gene encodes CDR1 LGHNA and CDR2 YNFKEQ. J gave up 10 bases and V 0 bases, and 17 bases lay outside the gene matches. There are 19 residues in the CDR3.

V is TRBV5-1 and J is TRBJ1-2; D possibly corresponds to TRBD1 (5 bases). CDR1 is SGHRS, CDR2 YFSETQ, per germline. V was clipped by 4 bases and J by 0 bases, with 16 bases between them. CDR3 length equals 16 residues. CDR3 DNA sequence: TGCGCCAGCAGCCCCATTTATGGGGGAGCTAACTATGGCTACACCTTC. It is translated as CASSPIYGGANYGYTF. Looking up the rest from reference TRBV5-1 and TRBJ1-2 gives the full variable domain: KAGVTQTPRYLIKTRGQQVTLSCSPISGHRSVSWYQQTPGQGLQFLFEYFSETQRNKGNFPGRFSGRQFSNSRSEMNVSTLELGDSALYLCASSPIYGGANYGYTFGSGTRLTVV.

This clonotype turned up a few times. The chain joins TRBV15 to TRBJ2-1; D not certain. V lost 1 base and J lost 0, with 7 bases in between. The CDR3 has 15 amino acids. Germline CDR1 and CDR2: LNHNV and YYDKDF (reference sequence). CDR3: CATSRAPGSYNEQFF. As DNA, the CDR3 is TGTGCCACCAGCAGAGCGCCGGGCTCCTACAATGAGCAGTTCTTC.

The chain recombines TRBV4-3 with TRBJ2-3; 7 nucleotides agree with TRBD2. Trimming cost V 0 bases and J 2 bases; bases outside gene matches: 8. Germline assignment: CDR1 LGHNA and CDR2 YSLEER. CDR3 length: 17 residues. CDR3 sequence: CASSQDPLGGVTDTQYF. The DNA of the CDR3 is TGCGCCAGCAGCCAAGATCCGCTGGGGGGGGTCACAGATACGCAGTATTTT.

The sample holds many counts of this clonotype. The chain links TRBV4-2 to TRBJ1-2; D is unclear. Trimming left V 0 bases short and J 0 bases short, with 8 bases between. The CDR3 length is 15 residues. Germline lookup yields CDR1 LGHNA and CDR2 YNFKEQ. The chain's CDR3 is CASSQERSTNYGYTF. Here the CDR3 DNA reads TGTGCCAGCAGCCAAGAGAGGAGTACTAACTATGGCTACACCTTC.

Only a few counts were recorded for this clonotype. This chain uses TRBV5-1 with TRBJ2-5; 7 nucleotides match TRBD2. Germline V gene data show CDR1 as SGHRS and CDR2 as YFSETQ. There are 16 residues in the CDR3. J was trimmed by 3 bases and V by 4 bases; bases with no gene match: 12. Here the CDR3 reads CASSRRGVAAEETQYF. In DNA form, the CDR3 reads TGCGCCAGCAGCAGACGGGGGGTCGCGGCCGAAGAGACCCAGTACTTC. Together with reference TRBV5-1 and TRBJ2-5, the CDR3 gives the full variable domain: KAGVTQTPRYLIKTRGQQVTLSCSPISGHRSVSWYQQTPGQGLQFLFEYFSETQRNKGNFPGRFSGRQFSNSRSEMNVSTLELGDSALYLCASSRRGVAAEETQYFGPGTRLLVL.

The table lists this clonotype with a few counts. The chain carries TRBV7-9 and TRBJ2-2, with 7 positions matching TRBD1. There are 15 residues in the CDR3. Germline CDR1 reads SEHNR; CDR2 reads FQNEAQ (reference sequence). Trimming at V came to 5 bases and at J to 4 bases, leaving 7 bases not matched to a gene. CDR3 sequence reads: CASSPLRGPTGELFF. Here the CDR3 DNA reads TGTGCCAGCAGCCCTCTAAGGGGGCCCACCGGGGAGCTGTTTTTT.

This chain uses TRBV18 with TRBJ2-1; D possibly corresponds to TRBD2 (7 bases). V was clipped by 3 bases and J by 4 bases, with 22 bases between them. Germline V gene sequence: CDR1 KGHSH, CDR2 LQKENI. The CDR3 length is 18 residues. The CDR3 sequence is CASSPPMFVGGPYNEQFF. The CDR3 DNA reads TGTGCCAGCTCACCCCCCATGTTCGTCGGGGGGCCTTACAATGAGCAGTTCTTC.

The rearrangement uses TRBV6-2 or TRBV6-3 and TRBJ2-2; D remains ambiguous. V was pared by 8 bases and J by 7 bases, with 20 bases between. The CDR3 contains 15 residues. Germline V gene data show CDR1 as MNHEY and CDR2 as SVGEGT. The CDR3 DNA sequence: TGTGCCAGCGGACCAGGTCAACGGACGGACGGGGAGCTGTTTTTT. Its translation: CASGPGQRTDGELFF.

This clonotype was seen a few times. The chain has TRBV5-1 and TRBJ2-3, with D uncertain. Trimming stripped 4 bases from V and 4 bases from J, with 22 bases between. CDR1 SGHRS and CDR2 YFSETQ come from the germline V gene. The CDR3 loop spans 17 amino acids. In nucleotides, the CDR3 is TGCGCCAGCAGCCCTGTGTCTCAGTCGTTGGCATCAGATACGCAGTATTTT. It yields the protein CASSPVSQSLASDTQYF.

This clonotype has a handful of counts. This chain joins TRBV14 and TRBJ1-2; 8 bases are a match to TRBD1. The junction had 16 bases not matched to a gene; V was cut back by 5 bases and J by 8 bases. Germline-derived CDR1 and CDR2 are SGHDN and FVKESK. This CDR3 has 16 residues. For the CDR3, the DNA is TGTGCCAGCAGCTCCAGAGGGGACAGGCTTCCGTACGGCTACACCTTC. Its protein product is CASSSRGDRLPYGYTF.